This T cell receptor beta chain was identified in a study of blood T cell repertoires in COVID-19. Across the whole study: COVID-19 samples, acute and convalescent, were from the United States, Italy and Spain. Sample material is recorded as cDNA or gDNA derived from T cells, B-cell-depleted T cells, or PBMCs.

V dropped 6 bases and J dropped 10 bases, with 16 bases sitting between them. The CDR3 is 12 residues long. Per germline, CDR1 SQVTM and CDR2 ANQGSEA. Here immunoSEQ multiplex PCR was the method, and the copy in TCRdb shows in-frame clones only, minus some. The data show about 68,000 clones, 80% to 90% seen once. This clonotype was sampled from a man in his thirties or forties with acute or convalescent COVID-19. Sample: peripheral blood. The chain carries TRBV29-1 and TRBJ2-1, with D possibly TRBD2 on 6 matching bases. The CDR3 spells CSVRRGGLEQFF. DNA for the CDR3: TGCAGCGTGAGGAGGGGCGGTTTGGAGCAGTTCTTC.